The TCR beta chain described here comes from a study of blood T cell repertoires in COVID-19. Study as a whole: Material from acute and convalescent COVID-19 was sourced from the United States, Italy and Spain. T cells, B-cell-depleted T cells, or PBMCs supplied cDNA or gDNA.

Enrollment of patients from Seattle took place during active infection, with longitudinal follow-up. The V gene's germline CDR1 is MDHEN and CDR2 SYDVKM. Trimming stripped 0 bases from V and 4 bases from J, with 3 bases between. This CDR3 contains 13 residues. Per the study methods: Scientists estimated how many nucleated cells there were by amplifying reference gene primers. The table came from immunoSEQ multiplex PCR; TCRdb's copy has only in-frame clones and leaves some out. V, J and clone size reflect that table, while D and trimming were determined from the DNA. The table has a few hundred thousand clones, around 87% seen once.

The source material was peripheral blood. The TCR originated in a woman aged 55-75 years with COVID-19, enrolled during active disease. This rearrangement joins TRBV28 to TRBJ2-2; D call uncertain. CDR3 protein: CASSLWATGELFF. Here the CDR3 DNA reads TGTGCCAGCAGTTTATGGGCCACCGGGGAGCTGTTTTTT.